This T cell receptor beta chain was found in a study of blood T cell repertoires in COVID-19. TCRdb's table, derived via immunoSEQ multiplex PCR, lists solely in-frame clones and lacks some. The table has over 350,000 clones, approximately 87% seen once; the top ten hold more than 0.9%. This CDR3 contains 16 residues. J was trimmed by 2 bases and V by 2 bases; bases with no gene match: 3. Looked up from germline, CDR1 is SGDLS and CDR2 is YYNGEE. Residents of 24 US areas, aged roughly 18 to 89 years, made up the participants. Participants' own reports of clinical history determined their cohort assignment.

The chain links TRBV9 to TRBJ2-3; 12 bases are a match to TRBD2. What was sequenced was PBMCs or T cells enriched from blood (not recorded which). This receptor was obtained from a woman in her twenties or thirties with acute COVID-19. The CDR3 DNA sequence: TGTGCCAGCAGCGTTCTAGCGGGGGGGCCCACAGATACGCAGTATTTT. Its translation is CASSVLAGGPTDTQYF. The complete variable domain, with remaining parts taken from reference TRBV9 and TRBJ2-3, reads DSGVTQTPKHLITATGQRVTLRCSPRSGDLSVYWYQQSLDQGLQFLIQYYNGEERAKGNILERFSAQQFPDLHSELNLSSLELGDSALYFCASSVLAGGPTDTQYFGPGTRLTVL.